This TCR beta chain appears in the sequencing data of a study of cytomegalovirus exposure and HLA in healthy donors. Vbeta (60) and Jbeta (13) primers were used in the PCR. The table came from immunoSEQ multiplex PCR; TCRdb's copy has only in-frame clones and leaves some out. The sample comprises approximately 200,000 clones, about four fifths of which are singletons, and about 6% rests with the top ten. The CDR3 runs to 13 residues. The junction had 6 bases not matched to a gene; V was cut back by 6 bases and J by 7 bases. Germline CDR1 is SGHAT and CDR2 is FQNNGV. The chain is built from TRBV11-2 and TRBJ1-5, with 7 bases matching TRBD1. The sequencing input was PBMCs. The sequence was collected from a woman aged 25 to 39 in good health and CMV-seropositive. The CDR3 loop is CASSTGVGQPQHF. In DNA form, the CDR3 reads TGTGCCAGCAGTACAGGGGTCGGGCAGCCCCAGCATTTT.